This T cell receptor beta chain was recovered during a study of response to subunit inactivated influenza vaccine. Germline V gene sequence: CDR1 DFQATT, CDR2 SNEGSKA (reference sequence). The CDR3 contains 16 residues. Study-wide results and limits: Few additional T cells are recruited per seasonal influenza vaccination, authors suggested.

A word on this clonotype: Its antigen is not identified.

A single record per CDR3 protein comes from TCRdb applying MiXCR to the RT-PCR reads. This repertoire shows a few hundred thousand distinct CDR3 sequences, 20% to 25% found once; its top ten account for about 9.4%. The clonotype originates from a man between 50 and 69 years old who received an inactivated influenza vaccine. This specimen consisted of PBMCs from blood, obtained less than 22 months after vaccination. The V call is TRBV20-1, the J call TRBJ2-3; perhaps D is TRBD1 or TRBD2 (5 bases each). CDR3 protein: CSATRGYTTGTDTQYF. The CDR3 region has the DNA TGCAGCGCGACCCGGGGCTATACGACTGGCACAGATACGCAGTATTTT.